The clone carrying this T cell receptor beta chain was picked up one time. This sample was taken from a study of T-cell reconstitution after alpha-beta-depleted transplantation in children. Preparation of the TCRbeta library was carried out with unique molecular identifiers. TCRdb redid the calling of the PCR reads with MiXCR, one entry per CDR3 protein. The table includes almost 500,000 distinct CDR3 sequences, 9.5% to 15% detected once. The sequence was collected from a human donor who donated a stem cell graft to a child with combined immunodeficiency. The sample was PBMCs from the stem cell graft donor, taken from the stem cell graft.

The CDR3 sequence: CSARDAGQGGNEQFF. The DNA of the CDR3 is TGCAGTGCTAGAGATGCGGGACAGGGTGGGAATGAGCAGTTCTTC. V is TRBV20-1 and J is TRBJ2-1; 9 bases align to TRBD1. CDR3 length equals 15 residues. Germline-derived CDR1 and CDR2 are DFQATT and SNEGSKA (reference sequence). The V segment lost 0 bases and the J segment 7 bases; nucleotides outside the gene matches: 7.